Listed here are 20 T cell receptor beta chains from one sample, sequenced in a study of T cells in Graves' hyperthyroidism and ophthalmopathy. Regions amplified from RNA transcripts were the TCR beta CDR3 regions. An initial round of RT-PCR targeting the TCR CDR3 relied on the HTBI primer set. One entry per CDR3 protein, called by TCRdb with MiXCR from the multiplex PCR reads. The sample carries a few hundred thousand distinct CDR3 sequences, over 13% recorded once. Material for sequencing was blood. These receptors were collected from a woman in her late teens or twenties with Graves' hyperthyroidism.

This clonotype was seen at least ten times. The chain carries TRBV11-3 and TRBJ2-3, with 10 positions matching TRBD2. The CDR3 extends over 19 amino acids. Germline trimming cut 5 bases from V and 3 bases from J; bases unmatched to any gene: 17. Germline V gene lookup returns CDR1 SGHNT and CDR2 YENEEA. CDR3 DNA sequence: TGTGCCAGCAGCCCCTTGTGGCTAGCGGGAGTGAAGAGGACAGATACGCAGTATTTT. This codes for CASSPLWLAGVKRTDTQYF.

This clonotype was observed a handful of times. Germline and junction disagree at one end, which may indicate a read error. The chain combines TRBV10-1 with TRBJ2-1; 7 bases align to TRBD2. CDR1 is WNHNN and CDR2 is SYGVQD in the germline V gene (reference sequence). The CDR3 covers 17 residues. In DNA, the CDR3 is TGCGCCAGCAGCCCGGGTGTGACTAGCTTGCCCCGGGGTGAGCAGTCCTTC. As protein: CASSPGVTSLPRGEQSF.

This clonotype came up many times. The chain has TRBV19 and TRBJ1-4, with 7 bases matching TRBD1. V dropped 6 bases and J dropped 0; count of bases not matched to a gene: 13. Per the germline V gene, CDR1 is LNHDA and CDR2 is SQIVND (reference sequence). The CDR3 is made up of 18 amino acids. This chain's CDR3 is CASSPKGQGDPTNEKLFF. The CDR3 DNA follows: TGTGCCAGTAGCCCGAAGGGGCAGGGGGACCCAACTAATGAAAAACTGTTTTTT.

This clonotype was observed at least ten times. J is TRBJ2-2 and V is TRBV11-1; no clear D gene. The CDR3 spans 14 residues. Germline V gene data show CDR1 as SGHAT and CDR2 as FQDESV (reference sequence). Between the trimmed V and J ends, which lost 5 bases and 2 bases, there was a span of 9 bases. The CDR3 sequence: CASSLDLNTGELFF. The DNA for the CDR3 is TGTGCCAGCAGCCTAGACCTAAACACCGGGGAGCTGTTTTTT.

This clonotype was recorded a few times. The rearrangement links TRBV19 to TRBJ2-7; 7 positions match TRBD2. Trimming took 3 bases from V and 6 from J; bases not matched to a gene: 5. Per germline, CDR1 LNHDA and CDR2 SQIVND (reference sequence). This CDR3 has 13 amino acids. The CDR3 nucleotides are TGTGCCAGTAGTATGAGGGAGGGGTTCGAGCAGTACGTC. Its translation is CASSMREGFEQYV.

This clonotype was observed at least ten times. CDR3 DNA: TGCAGTGCTAGAGTGGGAGGGCCCACAGATACGCAGTATTTT. It translates to CSARVGGPTDTQYF. The rearrangement joins TRBV20-1 to TRBJ2-3; 7 bases are a match to TRBD2. The CDR3 totals 14 residues. Per germline, CDR1 DFQATT and CDR2 SNEGSKA (reference sequence). The ends lost 1 base at V and 2 bases at J; junction bases unmatched: 3.

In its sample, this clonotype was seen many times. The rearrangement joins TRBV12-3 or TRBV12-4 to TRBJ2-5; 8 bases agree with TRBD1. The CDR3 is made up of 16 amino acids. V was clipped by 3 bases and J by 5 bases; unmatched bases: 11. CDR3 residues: CASSFGVTGVRETQYF. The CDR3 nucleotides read TGTGCCAGCAGTTTTGGCGTGACAGGGGTTCGGGAGACCCAGTACTTC.

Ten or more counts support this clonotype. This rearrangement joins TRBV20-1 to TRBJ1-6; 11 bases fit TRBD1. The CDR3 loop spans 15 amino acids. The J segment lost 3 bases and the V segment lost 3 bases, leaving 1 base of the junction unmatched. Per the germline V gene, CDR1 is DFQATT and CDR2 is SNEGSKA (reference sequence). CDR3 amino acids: CSASGTGGYNSPLHF. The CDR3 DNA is TGCAGTGCTAGTGGGACAGGGGGCTATAATTCACCCCTCCACTTT.

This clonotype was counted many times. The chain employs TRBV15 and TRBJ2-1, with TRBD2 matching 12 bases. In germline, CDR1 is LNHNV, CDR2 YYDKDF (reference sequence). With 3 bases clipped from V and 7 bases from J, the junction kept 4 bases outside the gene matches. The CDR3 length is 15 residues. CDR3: CATSRMTSGRNEQFF. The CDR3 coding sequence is TGTGCCACCAGCAGGATGACTAGCGGGAGAAATGAGCAGTTCTTC.

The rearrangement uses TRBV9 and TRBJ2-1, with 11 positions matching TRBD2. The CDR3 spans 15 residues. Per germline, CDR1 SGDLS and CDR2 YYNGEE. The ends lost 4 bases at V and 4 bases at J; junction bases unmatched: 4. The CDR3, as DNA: TGTGCCAGCAGCACGACTAGCGGGACGTACAATGAGCAGTTCTTC. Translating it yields CASSTTSGTYNEQFF. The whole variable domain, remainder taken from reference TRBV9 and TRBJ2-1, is DSGVTQTPKHLITATGQRVTLRCSPRSGDLSVYWYQQSLDQGLQFLIQYYNGEERAKGNILERFSAQQFPDLHSELNLSSLELGDSALYFCASSTTSGTYNEQFFGPGTRLTVL.

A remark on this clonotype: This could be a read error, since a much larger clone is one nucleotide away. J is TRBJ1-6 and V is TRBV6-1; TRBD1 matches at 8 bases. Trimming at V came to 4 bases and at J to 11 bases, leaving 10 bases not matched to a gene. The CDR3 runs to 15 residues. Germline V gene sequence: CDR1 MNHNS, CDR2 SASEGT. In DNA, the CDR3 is TGTGCCAGCAGTGGTTGGACAGGGAGTGATCCACCCCTCCACTTT. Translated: CASSGWTGSDPPLHF.

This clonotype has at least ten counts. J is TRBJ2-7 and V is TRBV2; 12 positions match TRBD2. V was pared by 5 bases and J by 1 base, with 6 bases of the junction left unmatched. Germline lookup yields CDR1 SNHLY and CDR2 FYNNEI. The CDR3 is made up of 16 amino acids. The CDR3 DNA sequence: TGTGCCAGCAGTCCTAGACTAGCGGGAGTGTCCTACGAGCAGTACTTC. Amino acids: CASSPRLAGVSYEQYF.

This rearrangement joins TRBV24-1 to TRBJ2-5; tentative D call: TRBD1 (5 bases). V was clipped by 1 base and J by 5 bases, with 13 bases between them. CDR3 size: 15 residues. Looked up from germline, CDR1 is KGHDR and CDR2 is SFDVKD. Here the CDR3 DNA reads TGTGCCACCAGTGATTTAGATACGCCAGGGGAGACCCAGTACTTC. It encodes CATSDLDTPGETQYF.

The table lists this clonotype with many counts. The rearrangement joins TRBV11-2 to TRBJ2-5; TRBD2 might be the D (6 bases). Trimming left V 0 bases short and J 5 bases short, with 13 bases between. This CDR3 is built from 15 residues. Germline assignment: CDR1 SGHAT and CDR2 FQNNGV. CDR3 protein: CASSLDRRVGETQYF. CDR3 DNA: TGTGCCAGCAGCTTAGATCGGAGGGTAGGGGAGACCCAGTACTTC.

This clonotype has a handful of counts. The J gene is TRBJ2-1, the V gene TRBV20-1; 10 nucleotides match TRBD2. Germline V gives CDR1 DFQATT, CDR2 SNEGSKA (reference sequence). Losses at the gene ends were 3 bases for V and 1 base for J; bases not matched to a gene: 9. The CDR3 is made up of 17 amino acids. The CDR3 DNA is TGCAGTGCTAGCGGACCTCTAGCGGGAGAGTCCTACAATGAGCAGTTCTTC. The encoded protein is CSASGPLAGESYNEQFF.

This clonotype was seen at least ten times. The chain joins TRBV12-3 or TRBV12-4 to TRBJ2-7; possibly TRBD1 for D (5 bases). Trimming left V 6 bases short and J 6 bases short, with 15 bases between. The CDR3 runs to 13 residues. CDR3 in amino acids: CASSTYRTSEQYF. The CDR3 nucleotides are TGTGCCAGCAGCACATACCGGACAAGCGAGCAGTACTTC.

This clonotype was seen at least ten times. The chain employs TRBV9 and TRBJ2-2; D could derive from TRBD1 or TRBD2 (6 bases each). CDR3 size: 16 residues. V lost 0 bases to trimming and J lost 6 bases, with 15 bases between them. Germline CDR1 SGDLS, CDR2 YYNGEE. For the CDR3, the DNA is TGTGCCAGCAGCGTAGAGGGGGGCGCCGTGGCCGGGGAGCTGTTTTTT. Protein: CASSVEGGAVAGELFF.

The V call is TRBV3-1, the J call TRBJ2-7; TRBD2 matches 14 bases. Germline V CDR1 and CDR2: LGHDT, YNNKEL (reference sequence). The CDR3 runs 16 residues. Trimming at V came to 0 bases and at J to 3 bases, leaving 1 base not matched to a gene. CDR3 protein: CASSQEGLAGVYEQYF. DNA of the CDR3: TGTGCCAGCAGCCAAGAGGGACTAGCGGGAGTCTACGAGCAGTACTTC.

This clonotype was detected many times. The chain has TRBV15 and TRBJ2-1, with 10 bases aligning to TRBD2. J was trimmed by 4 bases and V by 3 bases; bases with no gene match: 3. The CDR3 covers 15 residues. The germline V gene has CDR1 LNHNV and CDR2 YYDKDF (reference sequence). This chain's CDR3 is CATSSRLAGYNEQFF. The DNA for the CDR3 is TGTGCCACCAGCAGCAGACTAGCGGGTTACAATGAGCAGTTCTTC.

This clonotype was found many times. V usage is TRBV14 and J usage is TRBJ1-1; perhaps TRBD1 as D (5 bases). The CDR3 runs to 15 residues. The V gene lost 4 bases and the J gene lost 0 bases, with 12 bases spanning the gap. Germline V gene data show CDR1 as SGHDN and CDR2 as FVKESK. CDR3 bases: TGTGCCAGCAGCCCATGGGGGGAGTTGAACACTGAAGCTTTCTTT. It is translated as CASSPWGELNTEAFF.